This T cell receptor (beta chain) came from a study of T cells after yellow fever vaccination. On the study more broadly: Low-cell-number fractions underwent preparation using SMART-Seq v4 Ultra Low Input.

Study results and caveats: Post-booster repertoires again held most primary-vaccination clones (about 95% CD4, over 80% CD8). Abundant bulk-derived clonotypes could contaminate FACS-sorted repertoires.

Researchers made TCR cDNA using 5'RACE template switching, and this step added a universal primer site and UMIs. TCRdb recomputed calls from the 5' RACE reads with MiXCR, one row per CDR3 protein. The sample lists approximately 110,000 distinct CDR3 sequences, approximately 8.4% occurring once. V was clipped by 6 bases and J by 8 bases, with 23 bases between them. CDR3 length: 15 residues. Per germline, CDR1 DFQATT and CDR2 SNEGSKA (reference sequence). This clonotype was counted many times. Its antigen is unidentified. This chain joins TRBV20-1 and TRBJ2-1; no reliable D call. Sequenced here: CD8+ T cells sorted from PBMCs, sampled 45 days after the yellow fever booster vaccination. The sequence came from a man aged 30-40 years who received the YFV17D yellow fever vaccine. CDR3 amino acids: CSADSPVYAWDEQFF. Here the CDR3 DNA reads TGCAGTGCAGATAGTCCAGTTTACGCCTGGGATGAGCAGTTCTTC.